This TCR beta chain came from a study of blood T cell repertoires in COVID-19 (dated by TCRdb to 2018 to 2021). As for the study more broadly: Recovered participants in ImmuneRACE Cohort 3 were defined as having two consecutive negative NP/OP PCR tests, clearance from a healthcare professional, or resolution of symptoms. The repertoires were made available in a free public database intended to serve as a resource for research on the immune response to SARS-CoV-2. The dataset comprised deeply sampled blood TCRbeta repertoires from subjects exposed to, actively infected with, or recovered from COVID-19. A de-identified subject ID, COVID-19 status, age in years and sex were almost always included in the sample metadata. The samples were drawn from two sources: the first 160 participants of the ongoing ImmuneRACE study, and 1,000 to 1,500 subjects contributed by 6 global collaborators. Collaborator samples came from the United States, Italy and Spain and covered acute and convalescent phases of COVID-19. HLA class I and class II types, where available, came from metadata supplied by the sample provider rather than from assay-based typing. The prospective study material was composed of cDNA or gDNA derived from T cells, B-cell-depleted T cells, or PBMCs.

The immunoSEQ Assay, a bias-controlled multiplex PCR, was used to amplify TCRbeta CDR3 regions from genomic DNA. The authors' pipeline ran thus. Nucleated cell counts per sample were estimated from amplification of reference gene primers within the assay. To quantify the absolute abundance of each unique TCRbeta CDR3 rearrangement, sequence reads were collapsed and filtered. For each sample, productive Simpson clonality was calculated as the square root of Simpson's diversity index across productive rearrangements. TCRdb obtained this table from immuneACCESS and retained in-frame rearrangements with V and J assigned. These tables miss some clones; where compared with another copy, unresolved V genes account for less than half of the shortfall, and the remainder is unexplained. The DNA was the basis for D and trimming; V, J and clone size are from that table. The sample data list under 400,000 clones, and approximately 87% of these were observed just once. The top ten clonotypes cover about 2.1% of the sample.

In the prospective study, participants were roughly 18 to 90 years old, resided in about 25 geographic areas of the United States, and were enrolled through a virtual design. In the prospective study, cohorts were assigned on the basis of participant-reported clinical history obtained from a screening survey and a study questionnaire. In the prospective study, whole blood, serum and a nasopharyngeal or oropharyngeal swab were collected from each participant by mobile phlebotomists. Prospective study participants could optionally give additional blood draws and questionnaires over an approximately 2-month period. Prospective study blood samples were shipped either frozen or at room temperature before DNA extraction. General study outcomes and caveats: The amount of clinical and demographic metadata varied by source and participant and was provided uncurated.

Spanning cysteine to phenylalanine, the CDR3 consists of 15 amino acids. Only the CDR3 region is kept as DNA, spanning 45 bases read in frame from base 1. CDR1 and CDR2 are read off the germline V gene as KGHSH and LQKENI. The V end gives up 5 bases and the J end 5 bases, leaving 8 bases in the junction not matched to a gene. This clone was recorded once. What this receptor recognizes is not known. There are no base qualities to consult, and no much larger clone falls within one base. The TCR comes from a man in his forties in a cohort exposed to, infected with or recovered from COVID-19 (not recorded which). The sequencing sample was made of PBMCs or T cells enriched from blood (not recorded which). The chain couples TRBV18 to TRBJ2-7, with 11 bases aligning to TRBD2. The CDR3 here reads CASSSASGRYNEQYF. The nucleotide sequence reads as follows: TGTGCCAGCTCATCGGCTAGCGGGAGGTACAACGAGCAGTACTTC.